This TCR beta chain was recovered during a study of T-cell reconstitution after alpha-beta-depleted transplantation in children. Study results and limitations: Reportedly, alpha-beta T cells present about two months post-transplant originated from several hundred expanded clones of graft origin. Elevated TCRbeta diversity at day 60 was traced, in some patients, to surviving recipient T cells and thymic progenitors. By one year post-transplant, T-cell counts and diversity largely arose from T cells that were newly produced.

Preparation of the TCRbeta library involved a method that used unique molecular identifiers. TCRdb re-called the PCR reads with MiXCR, one entry per CDR3 protein. There are fewer than 350,000 distinct CDR3 sequences in the sample; approximately 10% occur only once, and less than 25% lies in the top ten. As regards this clonotype: Its antigen remains unidentified. Possible read error: a much larger clone is one base away.

The sequencing used peripheral blood, collected 180 days after TCRalphabeta/CD19-depleted stem cell transplant. The receptor's source is a male patient between 2 and 10 years old who had a stem cell transplant for chronic granulomatous disease, so the T cells may come from the graft donor.

The CDR3 nucleotides are TGCAGTCCTTCAGGGGGATCCAAAAACATTCAGTACTTC. It specifies CSPSGGSKNIQYF. V usage is TRBV20-1 and J usage is TRBJ2-4, with TRBD1 identical over 7 bases. The ends lost 8 bases at V and 2 bases at J; junction bases unmatched: 6. From germline, CDR1 is DFQATT and CDR2 SNEGSKA (reference sequence). The CDR3 consists of 13 residues.